This passage covers 32 T cell receptor beta chains from one sample sequenced in a study of Graves' ophthalmopathy and Graves' hyperthyroidism. The authors amplified TCR beta CDR3 regions from RNA transcripts. In the first round, RT-PCR was carried out with HTBI primers, and a multiplex PCR formed the second round. TCRdb reprocessed the multiplex PCR reads with MiXCR, giving one entry per CDR3 protein. The sample consists of about 500,000 distinct CDR3 sequences, approximately 14% of them appearing once. The sample taken for sequencing was blood. These TCRs come from a woman younger than 45 with Graves' ophthalmopathy.

There are many counts of this clonotype. V gene TRBV25-1 combines with J gene TRBJ1-2; D call uncertain. V lost 4 bases, J lost 8 bases, and 14 bases lay in between. The CDR3 length is 13 residues. Germline V gene sequence: CDR1 MGHDK, CDR2 SYGVNS. As DNA, the CDR3 is TGTGCCAGCAGTGCTCGACGGTTCCAAGGCTACACCTTC. It yields the protein CASSARRFQGYTF.

This clonotype was observed at least ten times. The V gene is TRBV20-1, the J gene TRBJ2-7, with TRBD2 matching over 10 bases. From germline, CDR1 is DFQATT and CDR2 SNEGSKA (reference sequence). CDR3 size: 13 residues. V lost 1 base and J lost 8; bases outside the gene matches: 5. The CDR3 sequence: CSARVSGGAKQYF. The CDR3 DNA reads as TGCAGTGCTAGAGTCAGCGGGGGGGCGAAGCAGTACTTC.

Remarks on this clonotype: It may be a read error: a sequence one base away is much more abundant. Given the absence of the conserved phenylalanine or tryptophan at the CDR3 end, a read error is likely. This chain links TRBV10-3 with TRBJ1-2, with 8 nucleotides matching TRBD1. The CDR3 has 13 amino acids. From germline, CDR1 is ENHRY and CDR2 SYGVKD. V shed 6 bases, J shed 6 bases, and the junction held 6 bases outside the gene matches. CDR3 sequence reads: CAIRQGAQDGYTY. DNA of the CDR3: TGTGCCATCAGGCAGGGGGCTCAAGATGGCTACACCTAC.

This clonotype was observed a handful of times. A read error is possible here, since a much larger clone lies one base away. The V gene is TRBV10-3, the J gene TRBJ2-5; 9 bases are shared with TRBD2. V shed 9 bases, J shed 1 base, and the junction held 6 bases outside the gene matches. This CDR3 is 14 amino acids long. CDR1 and CDR2 (germline): ENHRY, SYGVKD. CDR3 in amino acids: CAIRASGTQETQYF. Written as DNA, the CDR3 is TGTGCCATACGGGCTAGCGGGACCCAAGAGACCCAGTACTTC.

Note on this clonotype: At one end, the junction sequence differs from germline, possibly due to a read error. CDR3 loop: CVSSQDHASGSYEQYF. As DNA, the CDR3 is TGTGTCAGCAGCCAAGACCACGCTAGCGGGTCCTACGAGCAGTACTTC. V is TRBV4-2 and J is TRBJ2-7; 8 nucleotides line up with TRBD2. Per germline, CDR1 LGHNA and CDR2 YNFKEQ. The CDR3 is 16 residues long.

About this clonotype: A much larger clone differs from this one at a single base, so this may be a read error. The chain recombines TRBV2 with TRBJ1-1; D gene ambiguous. This CDR3 comprises 14 residues. V lost 10 bases and J 0 bases, leaving 15 bases between the germline ends. The germline gives CDR1 SNHLY, CDR2 FYNNEI. The CDR3 loop reads CATTYSEMNTEAFF. In DNA, the CDR3 is TGTGCCACCACATACAGCGAGATGAACACTGAAGCTTTCTTT.

This clonotype was counted at least ten times. V usage is TRBV27 and J usage is TRBJ1-5; 7 bases align to TRBD1. This CDR3 comprises 17 residues. J gave up 0 bases and V 6 bases, and 11 bases lay outside the gene matches. Germline CDR1 reads MNHEY; CDR2 reads SMNVEV (reference sequence). Here the CDR3 DNA reads TGTGCCAGCAGGAAACAGGGGCTTACGTATAGCAATCAGCCCCAGCATTTT. The encoded protein is CASRKQGLTYSNQPQHF.

This clonotype was found a few times. This may be a read error: a much more frequent sequence differs by one nucleotide. The chain employs TRBV10-2 and TRBJ1-6; D ambiguous. In germline, CDR1 is WSHSY, CDR2 SAAADI. This CDR3 region has 16 residues. In nucleotides, the CDR3 is TGCGCCAGCAGCGAGTACGGCGGGGTACATAATTCACACCTCCACTTT. Protein sequence: CASSEYGGVHNSHLHF.

In its sample, this clonotype was seen a few times. V gene TRBV3-1 combines with J gene TRBJ2-7, with 8 bases aligning to TRBD2. V lost 0 bases and J lost 3; bases outside the gene matches: 4. Germline V gives CDR1 LGHDT, CDR2 YNNKEL (reference sequence). This CDR3 has 15 residues. The CDR3 DNA follows: TGTGCCAGCAGCCAAGATGTTAGCGGGATCTACGAGCAGTACTTC. Encoded protein: CASSQDVSGIYEQYF.

In this sample, this clonotype turned up many times. This rearrangement joins TRBV30 to TRBJ2-7; 8 bases agree with TRBD1. V shed 5 bases and J 3 bases; nucleotides not matched to a gene: 6. This CDR3 has 13 residues. Germline V gene sequence: CDR1 GTSNPN, CDR2 SVGIG (reference sequence). The CDR3 DNA is TGTGCCTGGGCAGGACAGGGTTACTACGAGCAGTACTTC. Residues: CAWAGQGYYEQYF.

The DNA for the CDR3 is TGTGCCAGCAGTTTAGGACAGGCCCGATACGAGCAGTACTTC. It encodes CASSLGQARYEQYF. The gene calls are TRBV2 and TRBJ2-7, with 7 bases lining up with TRBD1. Trimming removed 5 bases from V and 4 bases from J; junction bases left unmatched: 8. The CDR3 consists of 14 residues. Per germline, CDR1 SNHLY and CDR2 FYNNEI.

This clonotype occurred a few times. This chain joins TRBV27 and TRBJ2-2, with 14 bases lining up with TRBD2. This CDR3 is built from 19 residues. The V and J ends lost 2 bases and 4 bases, in that order; junction bases with no gene match: 9. CDR1 and CDR2 from the germline V gene are MNHEY and SMNVEV (reference sequence). The CDR3 here is CASSLLRTSGGMGTGELFF. CDR3 DNA sequence: TGTGCCAGCAGTTTACTGCGGACTAGCGGGGGGATGGGCACCGGGGAGCTGTTTTTT.

In its sample, this clonotype was seen many times. The J gene is TRBJ2-7, the V gene TRBV5-1; the match to TRBD1 covers 11 bases. Unmatched junction bases numbered 9, after V lost 3 bases and J lost 4 bases. Germline V gives CDR1 SGHRS, CDR2 YFSETQ. The CDR3 runs 16 residues. CDR3 loop: CASSSPTDRGQYEQYF. The CDR3 nucleotides are TGCGCCAGCAGCTCCCCAACGGACAGGGGGCAGTACGAGCAGTACTTC.

This clonotype has ten or more counts. This sequence joins TRBV20-1 and TRBJ1-5; D remains unclear. CDR3 size: 12 residues. CDR1 and CDR2 from the germline V gene are DFQATT and SNEGSKA (reference sequence). Between the trimmed V and J ends, which lost 3 bases and 2 bases, there was a span of 5 bases. The CDR3 DNA follows: TGCAGTGCTAGGCTGGGCAATCAGCCCCAGCATTTT. Protein product: CSARLGNQPQHF.

This clonotype was seen repeatedly, ten times or more. The rearrangement joins TRBV19 to TRBJ1-1; no clear D gene. Per the germline V gene, CDR1 is LNHDA and CDR2 is SQIVND (reference sequence). The CDR3 runs 14 residues. The V and J ends lost 5 bases and 1 base respectively, with 11 bases between them. CDR3 amino acids: CASSSGPGNTEAFF. CDR3 coding DNA: TGTGCCAGTAGTTCCGGACCCGGGAACACTGAAGCTTTCTTT.

The chain links TRBV29-1 to TRBJ1-2; 7 nucleotides align to TRBD1. Per germline, CDR1 SQVTM and CDR2 ANQGSEA. The CDR3 extends over 13 amino acids. The V and J ends lost 6 bases and 7 bases, in that order; junction bases with no gene match: 11. Here the CDR3 reads CSVKEGQTGGYTF. The CDR3 region has the DNA TGCAGCGTGAAGGAGGGACAGACTGGTGGCTACACCTTC.

This clonotype was seen many times. The chain recombines TRBV12-3 or TRBV12-4 with TRBJ1-6, with 7 positions matching TRBD1. With V trimmed by 5 bases and J by 6 bases, 10 bases remained unmatched. This CDR3 is 16 amino acids long. DNA of the CDR3: TGTGCCAGCAGTCGAGACAGGGTTGGGGGTAATTCACCCCTCCACTTT. This sequence encodes CASSRDRVGGNSPLHF.

This clonotype was seen ten or more times. The chain recombines TRBV9 with TRBJ2-7, with D possibly matching TRBD1 (6 bases). The CDR3 is made up of 14 amino acids. Trimming removed 4 bases from V and 3 bases from J, with 14 bases in between. Germline V gene lookup returns CDR1 SGDLS and CDR2 YYNGEE. The CDR3 DNA reads TGTGCCAGCAGCCCCGGGGACACCTACTACGAGCAGTACTTC. Encoded protein: CASSPGDTYYEQYF.

This clonotype was observed many times. This rearrangement joins TRBV30 to TRBJ1-5; no firm D call. Germline V gene lookup returns CDR1 GTSNPN and CDR2 SVGIG (reference sequence). The V gene lost 0 bases and the J gene lost 4 bases, with 10 bases spanning the gap. The CDR3 has 14 residues. The DNA for the CDR3 is TGTGCCTGGAGTGTACCGTGGGGAAATCAGCCCCAGCATTTT. Its translation is CAWSVPWGNQPQHF. Combining the CDR3 with reference TRBV30 and TRBJ1-5 gives the whole variable domain SQTIHQWPATLVQPVGSPLSLECTVEGTSNPNLYWYRQAAGRGLQLLFYSVGIGQISSEVPQNLSASRPQDRQFILSSKKLLLSDSGFYLCAWSVPWGNQPQHFGDGTRLSIL.

This clonotype has a count of ten or more. CDR3 in amino acids: CASKPRGYQETQYF. In DNA, the CDR3 is TGTGCCAGCAAACCTCGAGGCTACCAAGAGACCCAGTACTTC. This chain connects TRBV12-3 or TRBV12-4 to TRBJ2-5; D remains unclear. The CDR3 length is 14 residues. Trimming pared 7 bases from V and 0 bases from J, leaving 12 bases between.

This clonotype was observed at least ten times. The gene calls are TRBV28 and TRBJ1-1; TRBD1 matches 7 bases. V lost 5 bases, J lost 9 bases, and 3 bases stayed unmatched. The CDR3 spans 11 residues. The germline V gene has CDR1 MDHEN and CDR2 SYDVKM. CDR3 loop: CASSLGGQAFF. The CDR3 DNA follows: TGTGCCAGCAGTCTAGGGGGCCAAGCTTTCTTT.

The rearrangement joins TRBV6-2 or TRBV6-3 to TRBJ2-4, with 11 bases identical to TRBD2. Trimming cost V 6 bases and J 3 bases; bases outside gene matches: 10. Germline V lookup: CDR1 MNHEY, CDR2 SVGEGT. The CDR3 is 17 amino acids. CDR3 DNA: TGTGCCAGCAGCACCGGGACTAGCGGCATTGGCAAAAACATTCAGTACTTC. Protein: CASSTGTSGIGKNIQYF.

This clonotype was seen repeatedly, ten times or more. The gene calls are TRBV15 and TRBJ1-1; D uncertain. This CDR3 has 13 amino acids. Germline V gene data show CDR1 as LNHNV and CDR2 as YYDKDF (reference sequence). Trimming took off 8 bases at V and 4 bases at J, with 14 bases between the two ends. CDR3 DNA sequence: TGTGCCACCGGAACTCCGGCGGGCACTGAAGCTTTCTTT. Protein sequence: CATGTPAGTEAFF.

Written as DNA, the CDR3 is TGTGCCAGCACCGGACCAAGGACTGAAGCTTTCTTT. Amino acid sequence: CASTGPRTEAFF. The chain recombines TRBV12-3 or TRBV12-4 with TRBJ1-1, with unresolved D. V lost 7 bases, J lost 5 bases, and 11 bases lay in between. This CDR3 spans 12 amino acids.

This clonotype occurred many times. V usage is TRBV30 and J usage is TRBJ1-2; 7 bases align to TRBD1. CDR1 is GTSNPN and CDR2 is SVGIG in the germline V gene (reference sequence). The V gene end was trimmed by 1 base and the J gene end by 2 bases; junction bases not matched to a gene: 4. The CDR3 has 14 amino acids. CDR3 coding DNA: TGTGCCTGGAGTGCGGGACAGACAAACTATGGCTACACCTTC. Amino acid sequence: CAWSAGQTNYGYTF.

This clonotype was observed many times. V gene TRBV5-1 combines with J gene TRBJ1-2; D may be TRBD1 (5 bases). CDR1 is SGHRS and CDR2 is YFSETQ in the germline V gene. This CDR3 is built from 16 residues. V lost 4 bases to trimming and J lost 0 bases, with 16 bases between them. CDR3 sequence (DNA): TGCGCCAGCAGCGCCGGACAAGCCTTATCTAACTATGGCTACACCTTC. This encodes CASSAGQALSNYGYTF. Based on the CDR3 plus reference TRBV5-1 and TRBJ1-2, the full variable domain is KAGVTQTPRYLIKTRGQQVTLSCSPISGHRSVSWYQQTPGQGLQFLFEYFSETQRNKGNFPGRFSGRQFSNSRSEMNVSTLELGDSALYLCASSAGQALSNYGYTFGSGTRLTVV.

This clonotype was seen repeatedly, ten times or more. The rearrangement joins TRBV20-1 to TRBJ1-6; 7 nucleotides match TRBD1. The V segment lost 2 bases and the J segment 3 bases; nucleotides outside the gene matches: 10. The germline CDR1 and CDR2 sequences are DFQATT and SNEGSKA (reference sequence). The CDR3 runs to 17 residues. The CDR3 sequence: CSARKRGGQHYNSPLHF. The CDR3 DNA is TGCAGTGCTAGAAAGCGTGGGGGACAGCACTATAATTCACCCCTCCACTTT.

The chain's CDR3 is CASSYQPSEQYF. CDR3 sequence (DNA): TGTGCCAGCAGTTATCAACCCTCCGAGCAGTACTTC. The V call is TRBV6-5, the J call TRBJ2-7; D gene uncertain. Germline CDR1 is MNHEY and CDR2 is SVGAGI. This CDR3 region has 12 residues. The ends were cut back, 3 bases at V and 6 bases at J, with 9 bases in the middle.

This clonotype came up a few times. This chain uses TRBV30 with TRBJ1-5; D possibly corresponds to TRBD1 (5 bases). The V and J ends lost 0 bases and 6 bases respectively, with 15 bases between them. There are 15 residues in the CDR3. Germline CDR1 is GTSNPN and CDR2 is SVGIG (reference sequence). This CDR3 reads CAWSVVAAGGQPQHF. The CDR3 DNA is TGTGCCTGGAGTGTCGTGGCAGCGGGGGGTCAGCCCCAGCATTTT.

At least ten counts were recorded for this clonotype. V usage is TRBV6-4 and J usage is TRBJ1-1; D not resolved. Germline V gene sequence: CDR1 MRHNA, CDR2 SNTAGT. V lost 6 bases and J lost 2, with 22 bases in between. The CDR3 is made up of 17 amino acids. The CDR3 nucleotides read TGTGCCAGCAGCCCCTACCCCGCGGGCCATCCTAACACTGAAGCTTTCTTT. Its protein is CASSPYPAGHPNTEAFF.

The V gene is TRBV5-5, the J gene TRBJ1-5; D perhaps matches TRBD1 (5 bases). Per germline, CDR1 SGHKS and CDR2 YYEKEE (reference sequence). This CDR3 region has 15 residues. V lost 0 bases and J 2 bases, leaving 9 bases between the germline ends. The CDR3 DNA follows: TGTGCCAGCAGCTTGGCAGACAGCCGCAATCAGCCCCAGCATTTT. Its protein product is CASSLADSRNQPQHF.

This clonotype has a count of ten or more. The chain recombines TRBV6-1 with TRBJ2-5, with no clear D. CDR3 length: 13 amino acids. Germline CDR1 is MNHNS and CDR2 is SASEGT. V lost 7 bases and J lost 1, with 10 bases in between. The CDR3 region is CASMVRSQETQYF. CDR3 in DNA: TGTGCCAGCATGGTGCGGTCCCAAGAGACCCAGTACTTC.